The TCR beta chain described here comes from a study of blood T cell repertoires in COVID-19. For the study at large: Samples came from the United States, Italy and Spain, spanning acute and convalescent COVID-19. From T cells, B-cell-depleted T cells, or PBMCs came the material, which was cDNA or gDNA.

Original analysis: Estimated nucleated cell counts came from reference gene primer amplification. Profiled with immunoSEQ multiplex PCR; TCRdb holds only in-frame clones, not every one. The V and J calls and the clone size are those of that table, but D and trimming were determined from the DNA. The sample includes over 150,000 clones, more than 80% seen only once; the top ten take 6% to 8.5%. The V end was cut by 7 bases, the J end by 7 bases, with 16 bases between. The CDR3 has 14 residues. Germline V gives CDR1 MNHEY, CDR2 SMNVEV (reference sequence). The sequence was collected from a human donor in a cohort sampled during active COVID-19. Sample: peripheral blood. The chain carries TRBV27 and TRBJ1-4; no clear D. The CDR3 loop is CASMRHPNSEKLFF. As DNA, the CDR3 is TGTGCCAGCATGCGACATCCCAATAGTGAAAAACTGTTTTTT.